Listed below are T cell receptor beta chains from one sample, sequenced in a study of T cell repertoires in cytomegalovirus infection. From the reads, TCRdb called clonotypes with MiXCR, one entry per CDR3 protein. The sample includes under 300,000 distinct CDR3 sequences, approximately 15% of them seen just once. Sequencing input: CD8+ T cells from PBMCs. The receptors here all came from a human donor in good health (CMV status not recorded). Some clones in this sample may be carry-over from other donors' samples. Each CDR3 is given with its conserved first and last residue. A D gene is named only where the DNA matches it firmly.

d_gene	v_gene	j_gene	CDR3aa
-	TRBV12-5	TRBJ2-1	CASVGDNEQFF
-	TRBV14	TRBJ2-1	CASSQGSGARYEQFF
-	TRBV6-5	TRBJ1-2	CASSLTRSYGYTF
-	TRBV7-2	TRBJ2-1	CASSSPRGSYNEQFF
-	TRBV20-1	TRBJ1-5	CSASEGGQPQHF
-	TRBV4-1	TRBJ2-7	CASSQGTGHYEQYF
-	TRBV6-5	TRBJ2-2	CASRDGANTGELFF
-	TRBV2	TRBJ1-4	CATDPRPGQPNEKLFF
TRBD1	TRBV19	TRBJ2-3	CASSTILDREPTDTQYF
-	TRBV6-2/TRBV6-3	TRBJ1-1	CASSLSGTAEAFF
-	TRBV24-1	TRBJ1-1	CATSDSREVTEAFF
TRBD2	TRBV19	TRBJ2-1	CATKEAGDKYNEQFF
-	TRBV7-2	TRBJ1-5	CASSLSGHLSQPQHF
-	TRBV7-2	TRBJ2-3	CASSLPTRPSTDTQYF
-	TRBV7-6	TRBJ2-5	CASSTKSVTETQYF
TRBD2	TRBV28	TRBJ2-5	CASSLWGTTGQETQYF
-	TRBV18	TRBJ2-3	CASSLNPGGRDTQYF
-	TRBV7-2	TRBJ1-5	CASSPWGTLNQPQHF
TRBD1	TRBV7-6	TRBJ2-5	CASSLVPGQKETQYF
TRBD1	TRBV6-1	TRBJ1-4	CASLQGGDEKLFF
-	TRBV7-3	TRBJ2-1	CASSLKYGDEQFF
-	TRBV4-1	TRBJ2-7	CASSQTRGSYEQYF
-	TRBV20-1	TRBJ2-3	CSVFTRGRPDTQYF
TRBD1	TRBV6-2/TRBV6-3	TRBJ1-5	CASLRTGGLPQHF
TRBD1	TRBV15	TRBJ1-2	CATSRGSQGADGYTF
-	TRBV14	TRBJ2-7	CASSLQGFYEQYF
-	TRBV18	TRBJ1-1	CASRFEGLYTEAFF
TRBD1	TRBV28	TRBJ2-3	CASSPDRVRTDTQYF
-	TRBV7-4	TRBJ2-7	CASSSPGGTPYEQYF
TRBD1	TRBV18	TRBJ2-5	CASSPLATGVEGETQYF
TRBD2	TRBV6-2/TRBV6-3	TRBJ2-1	CASSYSLAGVYNEQFF
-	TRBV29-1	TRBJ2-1	CSVVLGNPYNEQFF
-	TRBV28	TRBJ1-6	CASRSDRSNSYNSPLHF
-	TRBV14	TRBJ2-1	CASSQYYNEQFF
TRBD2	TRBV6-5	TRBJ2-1	CASSYLPGGPKFF
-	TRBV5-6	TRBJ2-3	CASSLVAGITDTQYF
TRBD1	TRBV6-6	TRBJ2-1	CASSYGTGGPGDNEQFF
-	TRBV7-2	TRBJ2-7	CASSLLGTNEQYF
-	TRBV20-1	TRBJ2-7	CSAIHNGEQYF
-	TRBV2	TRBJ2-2	CASKGGELFF
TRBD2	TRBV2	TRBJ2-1	CASSEGGGNEQFF
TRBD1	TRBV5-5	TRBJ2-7	CASSLGVGQGYEQYF
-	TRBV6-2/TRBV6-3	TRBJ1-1	CASSYSRLTEAFF
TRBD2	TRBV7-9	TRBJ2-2	CASRDTAERGATGELFF
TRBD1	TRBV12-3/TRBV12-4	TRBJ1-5	CASSGGQGGNQPQHF
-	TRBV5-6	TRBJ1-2	CASSLAQGPYGYTF
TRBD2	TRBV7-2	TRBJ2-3	CASSLFVTGGGGTDTQYF
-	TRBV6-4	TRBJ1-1	CASSDGGITEAFF
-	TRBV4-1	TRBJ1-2	CASSQVPGAEDYGYTF
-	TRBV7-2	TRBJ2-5	CASSSRETRETQYF